This TCR beta chain was sequenced during a study of cytomegalovirus exposure and HLA in healthy donors. CDR3 size: 14 residues. Trimming removed 4 bases from V and 3 bases from J, with 13 bases in between. CDR1 and CDR2 from the germline V gene are GTSNPN and SVGIG (reference sequence). Both 60 Vbeta primers and 13 Jbeta primers went into the PCR. Clones were read by immunoSEQ multiplex PCR, and TCRdb kept only the in-frame ones, dropping some. The table lists some 120,000 clones, about 8.5% of them singletons. The sequencing sample was made of PBMCs. The receptor was derived from a man aged 35-49 years in good health and CMV-seronegative. The gene calls are TRBV30 and TRBJ2-1; a weak D match, TRBD1 (6 bases). The CDR3 spells CAWIKDRSYNEQFF. DNA of the CDR3: TGTGCCTGGATTAAAGACAGGAGCTACAATGAGCAGTTCTTC.